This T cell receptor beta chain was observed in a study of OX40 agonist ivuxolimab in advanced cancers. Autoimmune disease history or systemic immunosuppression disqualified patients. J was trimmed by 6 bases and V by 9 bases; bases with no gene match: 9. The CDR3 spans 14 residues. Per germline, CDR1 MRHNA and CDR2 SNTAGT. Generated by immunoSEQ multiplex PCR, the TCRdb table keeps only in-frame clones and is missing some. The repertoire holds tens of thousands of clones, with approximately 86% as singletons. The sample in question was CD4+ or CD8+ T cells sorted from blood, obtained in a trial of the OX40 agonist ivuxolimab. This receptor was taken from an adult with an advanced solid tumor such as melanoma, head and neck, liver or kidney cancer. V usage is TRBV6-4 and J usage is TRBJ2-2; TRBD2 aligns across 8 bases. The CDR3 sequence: CASSEEAGAGELFF. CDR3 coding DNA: TGTGCCAGTTCAGAAGAAGCGGGAGCCGGGGAGCTGTTTTTT.